This T cell receptor beta chain was sequenced during a study of blood T cell repertoires in COVID-19. Study background: Sample material is recorded as cDNA or gDNA derived from T cells, B-cell-depleted T cells, or PBMCs.

Libraries were prepared by immunoSEQ multiplex PCR; TCRdb keeps only in-frame clonotypes and omits some of them. The data contain almost 500,000 clones, more than 85% of them singletons. The germline gives CDR1 MNHEY, CDR2 SVGEGT. The CDR3 has 16 amino acids. V lost 4 bases to trimming and J lost 8 bases; unmatched junction nucleotides: 13. Everyone who took part was roughly 18 to 95 years old, and they came from over 20 US areas. Categorization into cohorts depended on clinical history that participants reported. The V call is TRBV6-2 or TRBV6-3, the J call TRBJ1-5; the match to TRBD1 covers 8 bases. The source material was PBMCs or T cells enriched from blood (not recorded which). The TCR comes from a woman aged 60-75 years who had recovered from COVID-19. The CDR3 DNA reads TGTGCCAGCAGTTTCCTCACACTGGACAGGGCGGAGCCCCAGCATTTT. Translated, it gives CASSFLTLDRAEPQHF.